This entry concerns a single TCR beta chain. The V segment lost 4 bases and the J segment 4 bases; nucleotides outside the gene matches: 9. There are 15 residues in the CDR3. The germline V gene has CDR1 LGHNA and CDR2 YSLEER. This entry belongs to a study of chemoradiotherapy in HPV16-positive cancers. Clones were read by immunoSEQ multiplex PCR, and TCRdb kept only the in-frame ones, dropping some. The sample holds 3,400 or so clones, under 90% seen once. This specimen consisted of tumor tissue, obtained from a patient who underwent chemoradiotherapy. This receptor was obtained from a human donor with HPV-associated anogenital cancer. The gene calls are TRBV4-3 and TRBJ1-2, with TRBD1 identical over 7 bases. CDR3 sequence: CASSPRQGGPYGYTF. The CDR3 bases are TGCGCCAGCAGCCCCAGACAGGGAGGTCCCTATGGCTACACCTTC.